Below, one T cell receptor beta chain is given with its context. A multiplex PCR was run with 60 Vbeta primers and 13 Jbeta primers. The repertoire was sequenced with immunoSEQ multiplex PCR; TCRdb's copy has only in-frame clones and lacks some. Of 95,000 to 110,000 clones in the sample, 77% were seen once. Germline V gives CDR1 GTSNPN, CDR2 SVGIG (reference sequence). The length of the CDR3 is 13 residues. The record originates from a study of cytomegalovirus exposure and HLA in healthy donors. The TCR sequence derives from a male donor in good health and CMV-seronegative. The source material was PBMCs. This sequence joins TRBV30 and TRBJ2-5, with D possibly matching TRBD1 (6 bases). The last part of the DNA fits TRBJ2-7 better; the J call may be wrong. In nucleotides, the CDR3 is TGTGCCTGGATCCCGGACAGTTCCTACGAGCAGTACTTC. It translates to CAWIPDSSYEQYF.